A single sample is the source of the 13 T cell receptor beta chains below, sequenced in a study of T cells in Graves' hyperthyroidism and ophthalmopathy. The investigators amplified TCR beta CDR3 regions from RNA transcripts. In the first-round RT-PCR of the TCR CDR3, the HTBI primer set was used. Each CDR3 protein gets one entry after TCRdb re-called the multiplex PCR reads with MiXCR. The data contain approximately 870,000 distinct CDR3 sequences, 35% to 45% of them singletons. Material: blood. Every receptor here comes from a man younger than 35 with Graves' hyperthyroidism.

This clonotype was detected ten times or more. This sequence joins TRBV3-1 and TRBJ2-2; D not resolved. V was pared by 1 base and J by 5 bases, with 11 bases between. Germline-derived CDR1 and CDR2 are LGHDT and YNNKEL (reference sequence). There are 15 residues in the CDR3. The CDR3 DNA reads as TGTGCCAGCAGCCAAGGCCCGCCCCAAACCGGGGAGCTGTTTTTT. It codes for CASSQGPPQTGELFF.

This clonotype has a handful of counts. The chain joins TRBV12-3 or TRBV12-4 to TRBJ2-7; TRBD1 aligns across 9 bases. V was pared by 1 base and J by 3 bases, with 7 bases of the junction left unmatched. CDR3 length equals 16 residues. The CDR3 is CASSLDGQGKVYEQYF. The DNA of the CDR3 is TGTGCCAGCAGTTTAGACGGACAGGGGAAGGTCTACGAGCAGTACTTC.

There are a few counts of this clonotype. The chain recombines TRBV5-1 with TRBJ2-5; no clear D gene. Germline lookup yields CDR1 SGHRS and CDR2 YFSETQ. This CDR3 has 14 amino acids. The V end was cut by 1 base, the J end by 5 bases, with 12 bases between. The CDR3 sequence is CASSLTVGKETQYF. CDR3 bases: TGCGCCAGCAGCTTGACGGTAGGAAAGGAGACCCAGTACTTC.

At least ten counts were recorded for this clonotype. The chain has TRBV11-2 and TRBJ1-3; D may be TRBD1 (5 bases). This CDR3 region has 12 residues. Per germline, CDR1 SGHAT and CDR2 FQNNGV. The V end lost 4 bases, the J end lost 10 bases, and 11 bases lay between the germline ends. The CDR3 is CASSWADKTIYF. The CDR3 DNA sequence: TGTGCCAGCAGCTGGGCGGACAAAACCATATATTTT. The full variable domain, in which reference TRBV11-2 and TRBJ1-3 provide the parts outside the CDR3, is EAGVAQSPRYKIIEKRQSVAFWCNPISGHATLYWYQQILGQGPKLLIQFQNNGVVDDSQLPKDRFSAERLKGVDSTLKIQPAKLEDSAVYLCASSWADKTIYFGEGSWLTVV.

The chain has TRBV19 and TRBJ1-1, with TRBD1 matching 10 bases. Per the germline V gene, CDR1 is LNHDA and CDR2 is SQIVND (reference sequence). The CDR3 has 16 residues. In DNA, the CDR3 is TGTGCTTCGAGGGGGACAGGGGTAGTTTTGGCCACTGAAGCTTTCTTT. Translating it yields CASRGTGVVLATEAFF.

The chain links TRBV25-1 to TRBJ2-5; D perhaps matches TRBD2 (5 bases). This CDR3 comprises 14 residues. V was shortened by 5 bases and J by 9 bases, with 19 bases between the two germline ends. The germline gives CDR1 MGHDK, CDR2 SYGVNS. The DNA for the CDR3 is TGTGCCAGCAGTTCCCCCGCCCTTCCCGGGGCCCAGTACTTC. This gives the protein CASSSPALPGAQYF.

A remark on this clonotype: A much larger clone differs by one base, so this may be a read error. The chain combines TRBV12-3 or TRBV12-4 with TRBJ2-7, with a possible D match to TRBD2 (5 bases). V lost 6 bases, J lost 9 bases, and 15 bases lay in between. The CDR3 spans 12 residues. In nucleotides, the CDR3 is TGTGCCAGCAGCACCGGGCCGGCGGGGCAGTACTTC. Translation gives CASSTGPAGQYF.

This clonotype has a count of ten or more. V is TRBV20-1 and J is TRBJ2-7; perhaps TRBD1 as D (6 bases). This CDR3 contains 13 residues. In germline, CDR1 is DFQATT, CDR2 SNEGSKA (reference sequence). Trimming pared 3 bases from V and 4 bases from J, leaving 13 bases between. The DNA of the CDR3 is TGCAGTGCTAGGGTGCAGGGGATGTACGAGCAGTACTTC. The encoded protein is CSARVQGMYEQYF.

This clonotype showed up just a few times. The rearrangement joins TRBV4-1 to TRBJ2-5; D is ambiguous. V dropped 1 base and J dropped 4 bases, with 10 bases sitting between them. Germline lookup yields CDR1 MGHRA and CDR2 YSYEKL. There are 14 residues in the CDR3. The CDR3 protein is CASSQGASGETQYF. Here the CDR3 DNA reads TGCGCCAGCAGCCAAGGTGCTAGTGGAGAGACCCAGTACTTC.

This chain uses TRBV5-1 with TRBJ2-5; D gene ambiguous. The CDR3 has 13 residues. Trimming cost V 1 base and J 5 bases, with 9 bases left between them. Germline V gives CDR1 SGHRS, CDR2 YFSETQ. CDR3 protein: CASSLIMEETQYF. The CDR3 nucleotides read TGCGCCAGCAGCTTGATTATGGAGGAGACCCAGTACTTC.

The V and J genes are TRBV6-5 and TRBJ1-2, with D perhaps matching TRBD1 (5 bases). With 8 bases removed from V and 3 bases from J, the gap between germline ends came to 13 bases. The germline gives CDR1 MNHEY, CDR2 SVGAGI. This CDR3 comprises 13 residues. The chain's CDR3 is CASGAGRDYGYTF. The DNA of the CDR3 is TGTGCCAGCGGGGCAGGACGAGACTATGGCTACACCTTC.

The chain combines TRBV2 with TRBJ2-6; TRBD1 matches 11 bases. The V segment lost 5 bases and the J segment 5 bases; nucleotides outside the gene matches: 8. The germline V gene has CDR1 SNHLY and CDR2 FYNNEI. This CDR3 has 17 amino acids. CDR3 nucleotides: TGTGCCAGCAGTTATTGGACAGGGGGCGTCTGGGCCAACGTCCTGACTTTC. Translating it yields CASSYWTGGVWANVLTF. Looking up the rest from reference TRBV2 and TRBJ2-6 gives the full variable domain: EPEVTQTPSHQVTQMGQEVILRCVPISNHLYFYWYRQILGQKVEFLVSFYNNEISEKSEIFDDQFSVERPDGSNFTLKIRSTKLEDSAMYFCASSYWTGGVWANVLTFGAGSRLTVL.

This sequence joins TRBV10-3 and TRBJ2-5, with 8 bases matching TRBD1. The ends lost 5 bases at V and 5 bases at J; junction bases unmatched: 1. The CDR3 loop spans 12 amino acids. Germline V lookup: CDR1 ENHRY, CDR2 SYGVKD. The CDR3 protein is CAISQGAETQYF. CDR3 nucleotides: TGTGCCATCAGTCAGGGGGCGGAGACCCAGTACTTC.